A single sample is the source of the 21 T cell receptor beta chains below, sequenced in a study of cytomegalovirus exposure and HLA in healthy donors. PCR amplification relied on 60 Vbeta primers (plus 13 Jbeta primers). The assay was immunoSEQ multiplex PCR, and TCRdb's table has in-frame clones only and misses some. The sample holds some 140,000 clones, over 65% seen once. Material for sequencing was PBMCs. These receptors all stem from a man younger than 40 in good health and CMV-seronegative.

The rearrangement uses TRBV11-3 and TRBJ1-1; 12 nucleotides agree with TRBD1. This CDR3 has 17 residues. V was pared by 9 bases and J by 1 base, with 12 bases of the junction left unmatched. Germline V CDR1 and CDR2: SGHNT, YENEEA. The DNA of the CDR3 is TGTGCCAGTGAAAACCGGGACAGGGGGCGTGGGAACACTGAAGCTTTCTTT. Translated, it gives CASENRDRGRGNTEAFF.

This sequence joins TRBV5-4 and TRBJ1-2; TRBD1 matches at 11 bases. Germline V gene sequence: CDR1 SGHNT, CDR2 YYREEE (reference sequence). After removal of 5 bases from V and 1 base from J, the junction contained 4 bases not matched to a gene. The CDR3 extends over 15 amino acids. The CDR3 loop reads CASRSGTGGNYGYTF. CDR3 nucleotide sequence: TGTGCCAGCAGGTCCGGGACAGGGGGTAACTATGGCTACACCTTC. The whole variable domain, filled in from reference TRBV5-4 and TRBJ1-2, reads ETGVTQSPTHLIKTRGQQVTLRCSSQSGHNTVSWYQQALGQGPQFIFQYYREEENGRGNFPPRFSGLQFPNYSSELNVNALELDDSALYLCASRSGTGGNYGYTFGSGTRLTVV.

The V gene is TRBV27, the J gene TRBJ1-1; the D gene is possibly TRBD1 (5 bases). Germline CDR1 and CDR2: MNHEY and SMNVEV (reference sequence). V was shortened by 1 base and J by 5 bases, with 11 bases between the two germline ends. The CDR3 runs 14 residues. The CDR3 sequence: CASSLYHSGTEAFF. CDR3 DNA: TGTGCCAGCAGTTTATATCATTCAGGGACTGAAGCTTTCTTT.

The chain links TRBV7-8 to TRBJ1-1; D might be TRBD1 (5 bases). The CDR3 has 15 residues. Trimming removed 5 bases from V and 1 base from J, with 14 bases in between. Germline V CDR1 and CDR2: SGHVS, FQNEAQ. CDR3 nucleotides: TGTGCCAGCAGCCCAAAAGGGGTCCGGAACACTGAAGCTTTCTTT. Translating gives CASSPKGVRNTEAFF.

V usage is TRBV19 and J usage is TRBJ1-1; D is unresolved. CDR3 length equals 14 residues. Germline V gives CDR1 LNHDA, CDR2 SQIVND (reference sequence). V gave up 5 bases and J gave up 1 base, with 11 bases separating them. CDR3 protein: CASSGSAGNTEAFF. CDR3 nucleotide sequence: TGTGCCAGTAGTGGGAGCGCAGGGAACACTGAAGCTTTCTTT.

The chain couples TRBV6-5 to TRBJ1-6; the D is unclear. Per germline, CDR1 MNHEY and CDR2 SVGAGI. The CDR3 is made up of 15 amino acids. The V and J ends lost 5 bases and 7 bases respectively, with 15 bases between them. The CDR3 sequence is CASSPAQLSNSPLHF. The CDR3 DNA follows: TGTGCCAGCAGTCCCGCCCAGTTGTCCAATTCACCCCTCCACTTT.

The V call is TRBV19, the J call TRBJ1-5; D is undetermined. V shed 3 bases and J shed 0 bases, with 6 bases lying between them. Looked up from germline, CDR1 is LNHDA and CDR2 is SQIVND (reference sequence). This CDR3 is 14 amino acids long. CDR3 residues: CASSISDSNQPQHF. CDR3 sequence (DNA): TGTGCCAGTAGTATTTCAGATAGCAATCAGCCCCAGCATTTT.

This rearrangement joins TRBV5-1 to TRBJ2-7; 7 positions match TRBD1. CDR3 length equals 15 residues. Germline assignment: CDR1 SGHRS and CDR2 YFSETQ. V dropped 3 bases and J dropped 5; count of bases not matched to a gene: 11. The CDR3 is CASSSTGRTGDEQYF. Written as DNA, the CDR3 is TGCGCCAGCAGCTCAACCGGAAGGACAGGCGACGAGCAGTACTTC.

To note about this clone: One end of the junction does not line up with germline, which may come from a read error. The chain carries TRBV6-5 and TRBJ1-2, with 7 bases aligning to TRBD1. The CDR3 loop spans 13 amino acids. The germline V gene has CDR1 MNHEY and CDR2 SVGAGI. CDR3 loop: CASSQRTGRGYPF. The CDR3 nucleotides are TGTGCCAGCAGTCAGAGGACAGGTCGGGGCTACCCCTTC.

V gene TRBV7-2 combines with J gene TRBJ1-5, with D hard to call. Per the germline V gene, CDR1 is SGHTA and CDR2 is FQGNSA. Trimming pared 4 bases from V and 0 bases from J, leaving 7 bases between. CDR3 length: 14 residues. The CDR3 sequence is CASSSAYSNQPQHF. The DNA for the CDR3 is TGTGCCAGCAGCTCCGCGTATAGCAATCAGCCCCAGCATTTT. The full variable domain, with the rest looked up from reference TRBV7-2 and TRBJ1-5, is GAGVSQSPSNKVTEKGKDVELRCDPISGHTALYWYRQSLGQGLEFLIYFQGNSAPDKSGLPSDRFSAERTGGSVSTLTIQRTQQEDSAVYLCASSSAYSNQPQHFGDGTRLSIL.

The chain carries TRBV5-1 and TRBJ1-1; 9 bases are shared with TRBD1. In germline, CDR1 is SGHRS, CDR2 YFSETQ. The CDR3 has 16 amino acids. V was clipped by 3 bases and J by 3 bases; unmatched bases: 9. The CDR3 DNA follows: TGCGCCAGCAGCTCGGAGGGGACAGGGATGGACACTGAAGCTTTCTTT. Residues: CASSSEGTGMDTEAFF.

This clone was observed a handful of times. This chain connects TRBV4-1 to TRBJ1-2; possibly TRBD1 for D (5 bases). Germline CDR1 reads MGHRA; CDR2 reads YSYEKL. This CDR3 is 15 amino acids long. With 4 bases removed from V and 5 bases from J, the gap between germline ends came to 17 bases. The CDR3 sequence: CASSPSRRGNYGYTF. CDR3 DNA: TGCGCCAGCAGCCCGTCTAGGAGGGGAAATTATGGCTACACCTTC.

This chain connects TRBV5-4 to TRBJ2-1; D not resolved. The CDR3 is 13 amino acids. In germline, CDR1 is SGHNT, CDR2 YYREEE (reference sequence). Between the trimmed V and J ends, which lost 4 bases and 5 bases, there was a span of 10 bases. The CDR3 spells CASSVPTHNEQFF. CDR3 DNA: TGTGCCAGCAGCGTACCGACTCACAATGAGCAGTTCTTC.

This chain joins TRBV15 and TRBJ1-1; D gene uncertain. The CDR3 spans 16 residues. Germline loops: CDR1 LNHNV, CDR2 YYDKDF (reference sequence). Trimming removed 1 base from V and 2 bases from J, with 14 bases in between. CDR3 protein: CATSRAGSSANTEAFF. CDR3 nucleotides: TGTGCCACCAGCAGAGCCGGGAGTAGTGCTAACACTGAAGCTTTCTTT.

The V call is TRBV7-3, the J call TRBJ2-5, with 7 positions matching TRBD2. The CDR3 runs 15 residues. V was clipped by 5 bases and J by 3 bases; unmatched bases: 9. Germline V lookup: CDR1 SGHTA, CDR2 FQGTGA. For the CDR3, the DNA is TGTGCCAGCAGCCCGCGAGCGGGGACCGAAGAGACCCAGTACTTC. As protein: CASSPRAGTEETQYF.

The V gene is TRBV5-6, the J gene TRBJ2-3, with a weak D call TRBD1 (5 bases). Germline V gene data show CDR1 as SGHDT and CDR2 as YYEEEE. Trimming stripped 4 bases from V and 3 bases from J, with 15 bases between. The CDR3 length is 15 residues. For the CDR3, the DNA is TGTGCCAGCAGCCCACGGCCCGGACATACAGATACGCAGTATTTT. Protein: CASSPRPGHTDTQYF.

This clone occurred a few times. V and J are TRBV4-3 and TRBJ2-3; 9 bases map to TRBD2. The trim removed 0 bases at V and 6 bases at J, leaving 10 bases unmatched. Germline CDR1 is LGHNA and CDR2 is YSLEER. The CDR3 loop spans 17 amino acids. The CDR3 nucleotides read TGCGCCAGCAGCCAAGATTGGGCTAGCGGGGTGTGGGATACGCAGTATTTT. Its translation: CASSQDWASGVWDTQYF.

The CDR3 sequence is CASSPRDRGYEQYF. The CDR3 bases are TGTGCCAGCAGCCCACGGGACAGAGGTTACGAGCAGTACTTC. The chain carries TRBV28 and TRBJ2-7; 7 nucleotides align to TRBD1. Germline CDR1 reads MDHEN; CDR2 reads SYDVKM. This CDR3 contains 14 residues. The ends lost 6 bases at V and 4 bases at J; junction bases unmatched: 9. Combining the CDR3 with reference TRBV28 and TRBJ2-7 gives the whole variable domain DVKVTQSSRYLVKRTGEKVFLECVQDMDHENMFWYRQDPGLGLRLIYFSYDVKMKEKGDIPEGYSVSREKKERFSLILESASTNQTSMYLCASSPRDRGYEQYFGPGTRLTVT.

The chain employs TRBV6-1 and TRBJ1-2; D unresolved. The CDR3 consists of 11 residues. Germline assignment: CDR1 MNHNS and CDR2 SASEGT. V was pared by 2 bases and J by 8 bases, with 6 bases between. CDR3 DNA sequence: TGTGCCAGCAGTGAATCAGTCGGCTACACCTTC. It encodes CASSESVGYTF.

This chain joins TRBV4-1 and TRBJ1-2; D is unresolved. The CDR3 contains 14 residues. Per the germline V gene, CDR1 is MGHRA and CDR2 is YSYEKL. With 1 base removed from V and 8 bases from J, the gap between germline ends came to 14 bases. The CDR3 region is CASSQGPGVEGYTF. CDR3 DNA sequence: TGCGCCAGCAGCCAAGGGCCCGGGGTTGAAGGCTACACCTTC.

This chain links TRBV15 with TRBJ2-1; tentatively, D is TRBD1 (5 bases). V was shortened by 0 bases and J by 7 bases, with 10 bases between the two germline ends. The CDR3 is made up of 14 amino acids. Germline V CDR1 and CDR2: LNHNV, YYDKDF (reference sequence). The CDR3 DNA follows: TGTGCCACCAGCAGAGAGGTTGGGGCTAATGAGCAGTTCTTC. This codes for CATSREVGANEQFF.